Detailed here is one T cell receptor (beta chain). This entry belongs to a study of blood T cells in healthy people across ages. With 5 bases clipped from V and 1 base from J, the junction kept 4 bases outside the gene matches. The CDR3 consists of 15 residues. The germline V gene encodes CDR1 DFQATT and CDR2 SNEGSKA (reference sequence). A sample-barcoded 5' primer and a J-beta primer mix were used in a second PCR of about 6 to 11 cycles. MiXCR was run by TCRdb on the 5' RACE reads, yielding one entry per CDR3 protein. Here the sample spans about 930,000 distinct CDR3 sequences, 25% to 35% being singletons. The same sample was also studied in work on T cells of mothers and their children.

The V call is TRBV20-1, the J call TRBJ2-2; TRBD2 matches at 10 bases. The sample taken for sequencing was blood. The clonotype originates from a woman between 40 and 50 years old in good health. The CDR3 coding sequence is TGCAGTGCTCGGACTAGCGGTCTGAACACCGGGGAGCTGTTTTTT. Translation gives CSARTSGLNTGELFF.